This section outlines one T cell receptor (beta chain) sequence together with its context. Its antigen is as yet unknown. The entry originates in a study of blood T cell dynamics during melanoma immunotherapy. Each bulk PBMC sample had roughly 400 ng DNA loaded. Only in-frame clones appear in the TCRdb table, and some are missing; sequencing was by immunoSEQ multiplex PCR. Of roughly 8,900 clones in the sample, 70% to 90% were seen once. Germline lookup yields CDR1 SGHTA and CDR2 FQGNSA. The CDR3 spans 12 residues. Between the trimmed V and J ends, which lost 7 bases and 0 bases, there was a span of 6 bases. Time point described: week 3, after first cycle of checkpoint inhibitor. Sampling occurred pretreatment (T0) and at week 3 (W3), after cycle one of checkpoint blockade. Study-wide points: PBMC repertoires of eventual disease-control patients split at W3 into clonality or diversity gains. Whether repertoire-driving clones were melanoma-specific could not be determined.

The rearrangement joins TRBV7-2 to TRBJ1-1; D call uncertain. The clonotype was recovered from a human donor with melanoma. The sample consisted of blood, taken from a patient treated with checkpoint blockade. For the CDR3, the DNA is TGTGCCAGCACCCTTTTGAACACTGAAGCTTTCTTT. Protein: CASTLLNTEAFF.